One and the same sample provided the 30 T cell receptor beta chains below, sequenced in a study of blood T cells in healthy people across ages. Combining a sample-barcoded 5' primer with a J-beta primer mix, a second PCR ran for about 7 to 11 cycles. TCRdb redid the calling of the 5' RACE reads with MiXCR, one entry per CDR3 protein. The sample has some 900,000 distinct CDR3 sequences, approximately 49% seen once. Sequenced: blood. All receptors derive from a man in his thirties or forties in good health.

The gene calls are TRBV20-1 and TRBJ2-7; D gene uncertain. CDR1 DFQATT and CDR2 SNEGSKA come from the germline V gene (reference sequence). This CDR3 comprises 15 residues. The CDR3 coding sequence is TGCAGCGCTCATCCCCTAGGACCTAGACCCTACGAGCAGTACTTC. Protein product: CSAHPLGPRPYEQYF.

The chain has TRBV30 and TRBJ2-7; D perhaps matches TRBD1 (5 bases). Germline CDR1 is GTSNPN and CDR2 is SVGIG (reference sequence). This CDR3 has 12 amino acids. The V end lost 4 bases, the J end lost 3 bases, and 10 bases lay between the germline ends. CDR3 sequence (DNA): TGTGCCTGGAAGAGTCAGGGCTACGAGCAGTACTTC. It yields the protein CAWKSQGYEQYF.

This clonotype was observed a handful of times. CDR3 DNA sequence: TGTGCCTCGACGGGAGGGGTTGGTGGCTACACCTTC. The encoded protein is CASTGGVGGYTF. This rearrangement joins TRBV30 to TRBJ1-2, with D possibly being TRBD1 (5 bases). The germline V gene has CDR1 GTSNPN and CDR2 SVGIG (reference sequence). The CDR3 has 12 amino acids. The germline V and J ends were trimmed by 7 bases and 7 bases, with 16 bases remaining between them.

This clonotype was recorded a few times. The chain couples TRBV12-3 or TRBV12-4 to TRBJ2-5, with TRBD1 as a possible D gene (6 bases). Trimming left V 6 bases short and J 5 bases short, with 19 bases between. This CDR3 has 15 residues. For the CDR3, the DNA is TGTGCCAGCAGAGCACCGGGACAAGGGATGGAGACCCAGTACTTC. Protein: CASRAPGQGMETQYF.

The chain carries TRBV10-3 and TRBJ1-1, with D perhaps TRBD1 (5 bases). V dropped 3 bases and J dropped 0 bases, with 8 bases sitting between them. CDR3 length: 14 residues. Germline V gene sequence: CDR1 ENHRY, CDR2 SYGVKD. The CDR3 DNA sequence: TGTGCCATCAGTGACCAGGGCATGAACACTGAAGCTTTCTTT. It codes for CAISDQGMNTEAFF.

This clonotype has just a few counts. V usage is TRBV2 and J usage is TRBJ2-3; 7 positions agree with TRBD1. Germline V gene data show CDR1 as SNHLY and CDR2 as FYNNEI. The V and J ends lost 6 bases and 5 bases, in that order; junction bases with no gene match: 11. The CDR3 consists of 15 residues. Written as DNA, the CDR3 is TGTGCCAGCAGATTCCGGGACAGCGTTAAAGATACGCAGTATTTT. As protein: CASRFRDSVKDTQYF.

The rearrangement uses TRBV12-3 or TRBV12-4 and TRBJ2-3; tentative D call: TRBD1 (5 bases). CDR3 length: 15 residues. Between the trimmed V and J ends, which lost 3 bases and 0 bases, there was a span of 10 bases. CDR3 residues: CASSFDRVSTDTQYF. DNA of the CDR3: TGTGCCAGCAGTTTTGACAGAGTCAGCACAGATACGCAGTATTTT.

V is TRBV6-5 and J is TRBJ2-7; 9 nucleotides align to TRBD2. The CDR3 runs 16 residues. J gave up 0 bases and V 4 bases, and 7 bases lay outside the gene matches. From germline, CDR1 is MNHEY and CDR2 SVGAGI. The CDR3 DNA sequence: TGTGCCAGCAGTTCCAATATAGCGGGGGACTCCTACGAGCAGTACTTC. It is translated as CASSSNIAGDSYEQYF.

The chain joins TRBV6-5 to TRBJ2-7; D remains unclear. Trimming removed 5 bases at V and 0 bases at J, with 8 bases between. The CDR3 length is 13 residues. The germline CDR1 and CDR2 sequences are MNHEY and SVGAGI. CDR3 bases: TGTGCCAGCAGTCGGGCAGTCTCCTACGAGCAGTACTTC. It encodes CASSRAVSYEQYF.

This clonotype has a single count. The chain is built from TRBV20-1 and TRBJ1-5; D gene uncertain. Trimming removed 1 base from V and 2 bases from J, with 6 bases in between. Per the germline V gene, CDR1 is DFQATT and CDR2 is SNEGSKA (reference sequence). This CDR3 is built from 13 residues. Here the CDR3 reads CSARGEGNQPQHF. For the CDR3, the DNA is TGCAGTGCTAGAGGGGAAGGCAATCAGCCCCAGCATTTT.

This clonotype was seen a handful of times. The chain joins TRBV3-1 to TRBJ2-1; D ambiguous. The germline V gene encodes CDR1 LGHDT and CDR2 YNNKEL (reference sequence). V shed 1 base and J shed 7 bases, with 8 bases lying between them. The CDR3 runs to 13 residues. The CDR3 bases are TGTGCCAGCAGCCAAGGTATCCAAAATGAGCAGTTCTTC. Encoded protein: CASSQGIQNEQFF.

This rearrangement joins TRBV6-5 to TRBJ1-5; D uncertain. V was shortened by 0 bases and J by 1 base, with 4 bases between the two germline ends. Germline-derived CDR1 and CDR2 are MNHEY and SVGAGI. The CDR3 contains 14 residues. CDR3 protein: CASSYSSSNQPQHF. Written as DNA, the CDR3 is TGTGCCAGCAGTTACTCGTCCAGCAATCAGCCCCAGCATTTT.

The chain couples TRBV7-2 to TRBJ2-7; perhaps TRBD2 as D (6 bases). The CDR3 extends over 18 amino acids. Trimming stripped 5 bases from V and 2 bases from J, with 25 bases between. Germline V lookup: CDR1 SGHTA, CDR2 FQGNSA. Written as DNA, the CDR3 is TGTGCCAGCAGCCTATCACCTACCTCGCGGGGCCAAGCCTACGAGCAGTACTTC. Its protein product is CASSLSPTSRGQAYEQYF.

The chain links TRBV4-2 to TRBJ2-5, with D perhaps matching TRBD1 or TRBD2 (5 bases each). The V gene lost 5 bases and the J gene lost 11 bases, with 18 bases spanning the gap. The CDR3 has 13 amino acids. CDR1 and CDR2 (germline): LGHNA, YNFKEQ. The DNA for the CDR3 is TGTGCCAGCAGCGTGGGGGAGTTCGATGAGCAGTACTTC. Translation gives CASSVGEFDEQYF.

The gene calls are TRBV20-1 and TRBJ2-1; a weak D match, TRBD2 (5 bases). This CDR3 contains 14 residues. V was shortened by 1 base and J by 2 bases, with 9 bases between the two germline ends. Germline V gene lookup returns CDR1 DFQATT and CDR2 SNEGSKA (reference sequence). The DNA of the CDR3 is TGCAGTGCTAGAGCCCGGGAAGCCTACAATGAGCAGTTCTTC. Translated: CSARAREAYNEQFF.

This chain's CDR3 is CASRPGTGGFGTEAFF. CDR3 in DNA: TGTGCCAGCAGACCCGGGACAGGGGGGTTTGGGACTGAAGCTTTCTTT. This chain joins TRBV2 and TRBJ1-1; 11 bases match TRBD1. Germline loops: CDR1 SNHLY, CDR2 FYNNEI. The ends lost 6 bases at V and 5 bases at J; junction bases unmatched: 11. This CDR3 has 16 amino acids.

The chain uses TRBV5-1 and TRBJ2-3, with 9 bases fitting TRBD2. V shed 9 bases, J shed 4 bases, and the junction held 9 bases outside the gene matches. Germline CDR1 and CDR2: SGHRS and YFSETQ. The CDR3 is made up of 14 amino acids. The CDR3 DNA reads TGCGCCAACTCTAGCGGGGAACCCCCAGATACGCAGTATTTT. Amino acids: CANSSGEPPDTQYF.

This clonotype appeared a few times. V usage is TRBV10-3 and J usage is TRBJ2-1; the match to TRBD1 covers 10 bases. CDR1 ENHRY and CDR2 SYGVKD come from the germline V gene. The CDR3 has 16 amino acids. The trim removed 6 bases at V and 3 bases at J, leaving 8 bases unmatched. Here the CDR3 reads CAIRGADRGNYNEQFF. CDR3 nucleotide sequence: TGTGCCATCAGGGGGGCGGACAGGGGGAACTACAATGAGCAGTTCTTC.

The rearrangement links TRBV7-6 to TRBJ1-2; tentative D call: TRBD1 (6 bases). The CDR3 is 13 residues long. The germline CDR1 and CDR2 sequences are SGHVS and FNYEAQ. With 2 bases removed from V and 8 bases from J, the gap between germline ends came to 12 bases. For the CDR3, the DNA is TGTGCCAGCAGCTTACAGGGGATGGACGGCTACACCTTC. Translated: CASSLQGMDGYTF.

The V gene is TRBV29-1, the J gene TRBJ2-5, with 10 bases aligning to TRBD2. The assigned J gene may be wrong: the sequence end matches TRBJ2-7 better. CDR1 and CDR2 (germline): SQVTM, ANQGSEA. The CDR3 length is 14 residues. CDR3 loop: CSVVGAGGPYEQYF. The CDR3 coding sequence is TGCAGCGTTGTGGGAGCGGGAGGGCCCTACGAGCAGTACTTC.

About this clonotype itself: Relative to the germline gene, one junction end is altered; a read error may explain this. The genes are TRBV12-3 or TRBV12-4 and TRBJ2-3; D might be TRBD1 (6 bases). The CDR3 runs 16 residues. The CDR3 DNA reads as TGTGCCAGCAGTTTCCCCCTCGGACTGAGGACAGATATGCAGTATTTT. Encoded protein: CASSFPLGLRTDMQYF.

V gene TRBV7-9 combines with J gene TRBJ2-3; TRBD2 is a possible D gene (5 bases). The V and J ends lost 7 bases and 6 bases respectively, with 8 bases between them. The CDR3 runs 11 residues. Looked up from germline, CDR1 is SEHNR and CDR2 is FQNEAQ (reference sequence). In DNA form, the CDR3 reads TGTGCCAGCACGAGGGAGGATACGCAGTATTTT. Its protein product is CASTREDTQYF.

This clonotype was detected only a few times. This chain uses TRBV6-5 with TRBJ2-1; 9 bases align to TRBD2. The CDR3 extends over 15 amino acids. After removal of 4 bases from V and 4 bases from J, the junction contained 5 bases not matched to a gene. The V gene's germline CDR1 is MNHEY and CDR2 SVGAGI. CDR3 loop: CASSSRLAEYNEQFF. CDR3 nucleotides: TGTGCCAGCAGTTCGAGACTAGCGGAGTACAATGAGCAGTTCTTC.

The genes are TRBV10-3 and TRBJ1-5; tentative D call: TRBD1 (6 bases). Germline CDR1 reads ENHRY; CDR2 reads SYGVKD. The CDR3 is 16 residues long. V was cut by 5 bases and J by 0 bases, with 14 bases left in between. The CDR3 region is CAISQGLGDSNQPQHF. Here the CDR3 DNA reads TGTGCCATCAGTCAGGGGTTGGGCGATAGCAATCAGCCCCAGCATTTT.

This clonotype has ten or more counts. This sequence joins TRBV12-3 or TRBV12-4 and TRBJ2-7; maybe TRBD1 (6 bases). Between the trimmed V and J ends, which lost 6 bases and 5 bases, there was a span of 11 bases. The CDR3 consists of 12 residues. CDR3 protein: CASSLQGHEQYF. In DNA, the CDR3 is TGTGCCAGCAGCCTACAGGGCCACGAGCAGTACTTC.

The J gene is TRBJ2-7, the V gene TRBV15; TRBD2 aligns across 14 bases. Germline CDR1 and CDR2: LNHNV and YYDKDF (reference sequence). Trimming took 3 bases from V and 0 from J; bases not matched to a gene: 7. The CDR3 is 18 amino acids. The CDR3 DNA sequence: TGTGCCACCAGCAGGGACGGACTAGCGGGAGGTCGCTCCTACGAGCAGTACTTC. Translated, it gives CATSRDGLAGGRSYEQYF.

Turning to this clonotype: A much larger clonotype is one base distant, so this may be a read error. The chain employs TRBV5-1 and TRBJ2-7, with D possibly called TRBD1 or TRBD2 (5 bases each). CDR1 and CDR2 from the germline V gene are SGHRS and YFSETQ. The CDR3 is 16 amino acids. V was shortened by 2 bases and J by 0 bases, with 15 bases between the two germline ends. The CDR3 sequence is CASSLSEPGPSYEQYF. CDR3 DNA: TGCGCCAGCAGCTTAAGTGAGCCGGGGCCCTCCTACGAGCAGTACTTC.

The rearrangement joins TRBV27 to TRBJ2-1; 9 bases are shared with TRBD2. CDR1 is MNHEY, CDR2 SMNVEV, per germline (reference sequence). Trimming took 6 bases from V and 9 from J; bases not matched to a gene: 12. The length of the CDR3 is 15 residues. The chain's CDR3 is CASRSSGVTTVEQFF. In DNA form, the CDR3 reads TGTGCCAGCAGATCTAGCGGGGTGACCACGGTTGAGCAGTTCTTC.

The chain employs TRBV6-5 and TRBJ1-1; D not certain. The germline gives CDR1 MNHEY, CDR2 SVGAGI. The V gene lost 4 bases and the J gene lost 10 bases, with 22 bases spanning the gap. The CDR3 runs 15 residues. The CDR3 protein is CASSSNLMSGGVAFF. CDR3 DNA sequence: TGTGCCAGCAGTTCCAACCTCATGTCCGGTGGGGTAGCTTTCTTT.

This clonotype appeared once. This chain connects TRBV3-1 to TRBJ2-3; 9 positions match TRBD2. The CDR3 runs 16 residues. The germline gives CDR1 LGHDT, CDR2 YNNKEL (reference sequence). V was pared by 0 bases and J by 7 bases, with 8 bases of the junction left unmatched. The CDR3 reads CASSQDGLAGFNTQYF. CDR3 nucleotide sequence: TGTGCCAGCAGCCAAGACGGGCTAGCGGGGTTTAATACGCAGTATTTT.